The present entry profiles one TCR beta chain with its context. This sample stems from a study of blood T cell repertoires in COVID-19. Looking at the study overall: Both acute and convalescent COVID-19 samples were obtained from the United States, Italy and Spain. Sample material is recorded as cDNA or gDNA derived from T cells, B-cell-depleted T cells, or PBMCs.

Per the study methods: Amplification from reference gene primers served as the basis for estimated nucleated cell counts. Sequencing used immunoSEQ multiplex PCR; TCRdb keeps in-frame clones, though not all of them. V and J calls and clone size are those listed in that table; D and trimming were worked out from the DNA. The data show about 220,000 clones, about 85% seen once. This CDR3 is 12 amino acids long. Trimming cost V 0 bases and J 4 bases, with 4 bases left between them. This receptor was taken from a man aged 50-59 years who had recovered from COVID-19. The chain has TRBV12-3 or TRBV12-4 and TRBJ2-7; D unclear. The sequencing sample was made of peripheral blood. For the CDR3, the DNA is TGTGCCAGCAGTTTAGCTTCGTACGAGCAGTACTTC. It translates to CASSLASYEQYF.